This T cell receptor beta chain originates from a study of CD8+ T cells in alopecia areata. This CDR3 spans 13 amino acids. Germline V lookup: CDR1 MNHEY, CDR2 SVGAGI. V gave up 5 bases and J gave up 4 bases, with 9 bases separating them. Reverse transcribed after extraction, RNA yielded cDNA as the sequencing template. The data were produced by immunoSEQ multiplex PCR, yet TCRdb's version contains in-frame clones alone and is incomplete. This repertoire shows approximately 210,000 clones, 55% to 70% found once; its top ten account for less than 4%. In its sample, this clone was seen once. Its matching antigen is unknown. Treatment reported: oral pan-JAK inhibitor, 5-10 mg twice daily. Overall study results and limits: In scalp, tofacitinib significantly decreased clonality and expanded CD8+ clones among the top 100.

Here the sequenced sample was CD4+ T cells sorted from blood, taken at week 4, from a patient treated with tofacitinib. This receptor was identified in a human donor with alopecia areata. The chain carries TRBV6-5 and TRBJ1-5, with D tentatively TRBD1 (6 bases). CDR3 DNA sequence: TGTGCCAGCAGTCGGACAGTGAATCAGCCCCAGCATTTT. Translated: CASSRTVNQPQHF.